The next 20 T cell receptor beta chains were all read from a single sample in a study of CD8+ T cells in alopecia areata (dated by TCRdb to 2017 to 2018). Library construction relied on the immunoSEQ multiplex PCR assay. For TCR sequencing, RNA was extracted from every sample and reverse transcribed into cDNA to serve as template. What TCRdb holds here is the immuneACCESS table cut down to in-frame rearrangements. Part of the clones is not present; checked against another copy, under half of the missing clones reflect an unresolved V gene, and the others are unexplained. In this sample the table shows more than 95,000 clones, 30% to 40% of which occur a single time. The ten most abundant clones make up approximately 3.3% of the sample. The sequenced material came from CD4+ T cells sorted from blood. The receptors stem from a human donor with alopecia areata.

This clone was seen just once. V gene TRBV11-2 combines with J gene TRBJ2-5; TRBD1 aligns across 7 bases. J gave up 2 bases and V 2 bases, and 2 bases lay outside the gene matches. Germline CDR1 SGHAT, CDR2 FQNNGV. The CDR3 runs 14 residues. The CDR3: CASSLHRGQETQYF. In DNA, the CDR3 is TGTGCCAGCAGCTTACACAGGGGACAAGAGACCCAGTACTTC.

This clone was seen a handful of times. The chain combines TRBV30 with TRBJ1-1; no clear D. Germline assignment: CDR1 GTSNPN and CDR2 SVGIG (reference sequence). The CDR3 consists of 13 residues. Trimming took off 2 bases at V and 3 bases at J, with 10 bases between the two ends. The CDR3 DNA reads TGTGCCTGGAGTCTCGCGGGGTACACTGAAGCTTTCTTT. This sequence encodes CAWSLAGYTEAFF.

This clone was seen a few times. V usage is TRBV28 and J usage is TRBJ2-7, with 10 positions matching TRBD1. The CDR3 consists of 15 residues. The germline V gene encodes CDR1 MDHEN and CDR2 SYDVKM. The J segment lost 3 bases and the V segment lost 5 bases, leaving 7 bases of the junction unmatched. This CDR3 reads CASSQLGQGGYEQYF. CDR3 nucleotides: TGTGCCAGCAGTCAACTAGGACAGGGGGGCTACGAGCAGTACTTC.

This rearrangement joins TRBV5-1 to TRBJ2-7; D remains unclear. The CDR3 sequence is 14 residues long. Germline V gene sequence: CDR1 SGHRS, CDR2 YFSETQ. V was pared by 3 bases and J by 2 bases, with 12 bases between. The chain's CDR3 is CASSSSSWPYEQYF. In nucleotides, the CDR3 is TGCGCCAGCAGCTCCTCATCTTGGCCCTACGAGCAGTACTTC.

This clone was counted only a few times. The V call is TRBV29-1, the J call TRBJ1-2; weak D call: TRBD1 (5 bases). Germline V gene lookup returns CDR1 SQVTM and CDR2 ANQGSEA. The CDR3 covers 12 residues. Trimming cost V 4 bases and J 6 bases, with 12 bases left between them. The chain's CDR3 is CSVVQGSNGYTF. CDR3 bases: TGCAGCGTTGTTCAGGGATCTAATGGCTACACCTTC.

This clone was counted only a few times. In DNA form, the CDR3 reads TGTGCCAGCTCAACAGGGGGCGGTGACGAGCAGTACTTC. It specifies CASSTGGGDEQYF. The chain couples TRBV18 to TRBJ2-7; TRBD1 matches at 9 bases. There are 13 residues in the CDR3. Unmatched junction bases numbered 4, after V lost 5 bases and J lost 5 bases. CDR1 KGHSH and CDR2 LQKENI come from the germline V gene.

By share, this clone ranks as medium-sized. At the DNA level, this CDR3 is encoded by other sequences in the same sample as well. The CDR3 DNA is TGTGCCAGTAAGGAGAGCAACACAGATACGCAGTATTTT. Encoded protein: CASKESNTDTQYF. The chain links TRBV19 to TRBJ2-3, with D hard to call. With 7 bases removed from V and 2 bases from J, the gap between germline ends came to 10 bases. The CDR3 is made up of 13 amino acids. Germline assignment: CDR1 LNHDA and CDR2 SQIVND (reference sequence).

Only a few counts were recorded for this clone. The chain couples TRBV29-1 to TRBJ2-5, with D possibly matching TRBD2 (5 bases). V was trimmed by 7 bases and J by 0 bases, leaving 15 bases between them. This CDR3 spans 14 amino acids. In germline, CDR1 is SQVTM, CDR2 ANQGSEA. CDR3 loop: CSAGRHLDQETQYF. DNA for the CDR3: TGCAGCGCTGGGAGACACCTGGACCAAGAGACCCAGTACTTC. The full variable domain, with the rest looked up from reference TRBV29-1 and TRBJ2-5, is SAVISQKPSRDICQRGTSLTIQCQVDSQVTMMFWYRQQPGQSLTLIATANQGSEATYESGFVIDKFPISRPNLTFSTLTVSNMSPEDSSIYLCSAGRHLDQETQYFGPGTRLLVL.

This clone turned up a few times. J is TRBJ2-2 and V is TRBV7-2; possibly TRBD2 for D (5 bases). This CDR3 comprises 17 residues. V lost 5 bases and J 0 bases, leaving 16 bases between the germline ends. Germline CDR1 reads SGHTA; CDR2 reads FQGNSA. The chain's CDR3 is CASSPRLGAANTGELFF. The CDR3 nucleotides are TGTGCCAGCAGCCCACGGCTGGGAGCGGCGAACACCGGGGAGCTGTTTTTT.

This clone was detected a few times. The chain carries TRBV7-9 and TRBJ2-3; 9 positions match TRBD1. This CDR3 has 17 amino acids. V lost 5 bases and J lost 3; bases outside the gene matches: 12. Germline V gene sequence: CDR1 SEHNR, CDR2 FQNEAQ (reference sequence). The CDR3 coding sequence is TGTGCCAGCAGCCGAACCGGGACAGGGTCCGGGACAGATACGCAGTATTTT. It yields the protein CASSRTGTGSGTDTQYF.

Only a few counts were recorded for this clone. V and J are TRBV23-1 and TRBJ2-5; no definite D call. TRBV23-1 is recorded as an ORF, its role being uncertain. CDR3 length equals 12 residues. The germline V and J ends were trimmed by 0 bases and 1 base, with 0 bases remaining between them. CDR3 in DNA: TGCGCCAGCAGTCAATCCCAAGAGACCCAGTACTTC. Amino acids: CASSQSQETQYF.

V usage is TRBV5-1 and J usage is TRBJ2-7; 12 nucleotides align to TRBD2. With 7 bases clipped from V and 3 bases from J, the junction kept 8 bases outside the gene matches. Germline V gene data show CDR1 as SGHRS and CDR2 as YFSETQ. This CDR3 has 15 residues. CDR3: CASRRLAGEHYEQYF. CDR3 DNA: TGCGCCAGCCGCAGACTAGCGGGAGAACACTACGAGCAGTACTTC.

The rearrangement links TRBV29-1 to TRBJ2-7; D is uncertain. V was shortened by 6 bases and J by 0 bases, with 21 bases between the two germline ends. The CDR3 spans 16 residues. Germline CDR1 reads SQVTM; CDR2 reads ANQGSEA. The CDR3 bases are TGCAGCGTGCGAGGTGGGCGGTTTGGAGACTCCTACGAGCAGTACTTC. It codes for CSVRGGRFGDSYEQYF.

The chain carries TRBV29-1 and TRBJ1-2; TRBD1 matches at 8 bases. V trimming: 6 bases; J trimming: 6 bases; junction bases outside the gene matches: 9. CDR3 length equals 13 residues. Germline V gene sequence: CDR1 SQVTM, CDR2 ANQGSEA. The CDR3: CSVTDRAFNGYTF. Here the CDR3 DNA reads TGCAGCGTCACGGACAGGGCATTTAATGGCTACACCTTC.

The CDR3 here is CASSSGQPQETQYF. The CDR3 nucleotides read TGCGCCAGCAGCTCGGGACAGCCCCAAGAGACCCAGTACTTC. The chain has TRBV5-1 and TRBJ2-5, with 7 bases identical to TRBD1. The CDR3 covers 14 residues. V lost 3 bases to trimming and J lost 1 base; unmatched junction nucleotides: 3. CDR1 is SGHRS and CDR2 is YFSETQ in the germline V gene. Looking up the rest from reference TRBV5-1 and TRBJ2-5 gives the full variable domain: KAGVTQTPRYLIKTRGQQVTLSCSPISGHRSVSWYQQTPGQGLQFLFEYFSETQRNKGNFPGRFSGRQFSNSRSEMNVSTLELGDSALYLCASSSGQPQETQYFGPGTRLLVL.

V gene TRBV30 combines with J gene TRBJ2-1; a weak D match, TRBD2 (6 bases). Germline CDR1 GTSNPN, CDR2 SVGIG (reference sequence). The V gene lost 3 bases and the J gene lost 4 bases, with 10 bases spanning the gap. There are 13 residues in the CDR3. CDR3 DNA: TGTGCCTGGAGGTCGGGACTTTACAATGAGCAGTTCTTC. Residues: CAWRSGLYNEQFF.

The chain joins TRBV29-1 to TRBJ2-1; tentative D call: TRBD2 (5 bases). From germline, CDR1 is SQVTM and CDR2 ANQGSEA. The CDR3 has 17 amino acids. Trimming removed 7 bases from V and 2 bases from J, with 24 bases in between. CDR3 nucleotide sequence: TGCAGCGGCGGGTCCTTAGACGCGAGAGGCCCCTACAATGAGCAGTTCTTC. Translating gives CSGGSLDARGPYNEQFF.

This clone was detected only once. This rearrangement joins TRBV7-2 to TRBJ2-7; the D gene is possibly TRBD2 (7 bases). Germline V lookup: CDR1 SGHTA, CDR2 FQGNSA. V lost 5 bases and J lost 4, with 15 bases in between. CDR3 length: 14 amino acids. The CDR3: CASSLGGAYYEQYF. The CDR3 nucleotides are TGTGCCAGCAGCCTAGGGGGGGCTTATTACGAGCAGTACTTC.

J is TRBJ2-7 and V is TRBV5-1, with 9 nucleotides matching TRBD1. The germline CDR1 and CDR2 sequences are SGHRS and YFSETQ. The CDR3 extends over 14 amino acids. The V segment lost 5 bases and the J segment 2 bases; nucleotides outside the gene matches: 5. The chain's CDR3 is CASRQGAGAYEQYF. CDR3 DNA: TGCGCCAGCAGACAGGGGGCTGGGGCCTACGAGCAGTACTTC.

The chain combines TRBV11-2 with TRBJ2-6; D assignment may be TRBD1 or TRBD2 (5 bases each). This CDR3 comprises 15 residues. V was trimmed by 6 bases and J by 1 base, leaving 10 bases between them. CDR1 and CDR2 from the germline V gene are SGHAT and FQNNGV. CDR3 DNA sequence: TGTGCCAGCAGGATTGGGGGTTCTGGGGCCAACGTCCTGACTTTC. Protein sequence: CASRIGGSGANVLTF.